The 20 T cell receptor beta chains below were found in one sample sequenced in a study of T cell changes during pregnancy in multiple sclerosis. The repertoire was sequenced with immunoSEQ multiplex PCR; TCRdb's copy has only in-frame clones and lacks some. The top ten hold about 0.4% of the sample, which has 50,000 to 65,000 clones, approximately 86% seen once. Here the sequenced sample was CD4+ T cells from peripheral blood mononuclear cells, taken in the third trimester of pregnancy. The source is a female donor with multiple sclerosis, enrolled in a pregnancy study.

The chain joins TRBV6-1 to TRBJ2-1; 10 bases align to TRBD2. Germline CDR1 is MNHNS and CDR2 is SASEGT. V was clipped by 4 bases and J by 8 bases; unmatched bases: 8. The CDR3 length is 15 residues. CDR3 region: CASSVLAGQVDEQFF. The CDR3 DNA reads TGTGCCAGCAGTGTACTAGCGGGGCAGGTGGATGAGCAGTTCTTC.

This rearrangement joins TRBV18 to TRBJ2-2; D is unclear. Trimming took 5 bases from V and 1 from J, leaving 5 bases between them. CDR1 is KGHSH, CDR2 LQKENI, per germline. The CDR3 sequence is 13 residues long. In nucleotides, the CDR3 is TGTGCCAGCTCAGTACAGAACACCGGGGAGCTGTTTTTT. Translation: CASSVQNTGELFF. The whole variable domain, filled in from reference TRBV18 and TRBJ2-2, reads NAGVMQNPRHLVRRRGQEARLRCSPMKGHSHVYWYRQLPEEGLKFMVYLQKENIIDESGMPKERFSAEFPKEGPSILRIQQVVRGDSAAYFCASSVQNTGELFFGEGSRLTVL.

This clone was seen just once. The chain links TRBV2 to TRBJ2-3; D may be TRBD2 (7 bases). Per the germline V gene, CDR1 is SNHLY and CDR2 is FYNNEI. V lost 7 bases and J lost 3, with 20 bases in between. This CDR3 comprises 16 residues. The CDR3 protein is CASTGGGGSPTDTQYF. DNA of the CDR3: TGTGCCAGCACTGGGGGGGGCGGGAGCCCGACAGATACGCAGTATTTT.

This clone occurred a few times. DNA for the CDR3: TGTGCCAGCAACCGGGGGAGTCTTTTGGGATCGAACACTGAAGCTTTCTTT. Its protein product is CASNRGSLLGSNTEAFF. The chain couples TRBV7-2 to TRBJ1-1; a possible D gene is TRBD1 (5 bases). CDR1 and CDR2 (germline): SGHTA, FQGNSA. Trimming cost V 7 bases and J 1 base, with 22 bases left between them. CDR3 length: 17 amino acids.

J is TRBJ1-6 and V is TRBV7-2; D remains unclear. CDR1 SGHTA and CDR2 FQGNSA come from the germline V gene. The CDR3 is 16 amino acids. Deletions cut 0 bases from V and 5 bases from J, with 11 bases between. This CDR3 reads CASSLARGKNNSPLHF. CDR3 bases: TGTGCCAGCAGCTTAGCGCGGGGAAAAAATAATTCACCCCTCCACTTT.

The V call is TRBV10-2, the J call TRBJ2-7; 7 bases align to TRBD2. The CDR3 runs to 13 residues. CDR1 and CDR2 (germline): WSHSY, SAAADI. J gave up 2 bases and V 5 bases, and 3 bases lay outside the gene matches. The CDR3 is CASSQRGPYEQYF. CDR3 bases: TGCGCCAGCAGTCAGCGGGGCCCCTACGAGCAGTACTTC.

This chain joins TRBV19 and TRBJ1-5, with D hard to call. This CDR3 is built from 14 residues. CDR1 and CDR2 (germline): LNHDA, SQIVND (reference sequence). V was trimmed by 6 bases and J by 7 bases, leaving 16 bases between them. CDR3 DNA sequence: TGTGCCAGTAGCCGAGAAGCGGCTGGCCAGCCCCAGCATTTT. Translation: CASSREAAGQPQHF.

The chain combines TRBV6-5 with TRBJ2-3; D might be TRBD2 (5 bases). The V end lost 8 bases, the J end lost 7 bases, and 10 bases lay between the germline ends. There are 11 residues in the CDR3. CDR1 is MNHEY and CDR2 is SVGAGI in the germline V gene. Written as DNA, the CDR3 is TGTGCCAGCCACCGGGATAATACGCAGTATTTT. Protein: CASHRDNTQYF.

V and J are TRBV18 and TRBJ2-7; D is undetermined. The CDR3 covers 13 residues. Germline CDR1 KGHSH, CDR2 LQKENI. Trimming removed 3 bases at V and 0 bases at J, with 6 bases between. In nucleotides, the CDR3 is TGTGCCAGCTCACCGAGGAGCTCCTACGAGCAGTACTTC. It specifies CASSPRSSYEQYF.

V and J are TRBV19 and TRBJ2-7, with 7 positions matching TRBD2. Germline V CDR1 and CDR2: LNHDA, SQIVND (reference sequence). With V trimmed by 1 base and J by 3 bases, 6 bases remained unmatched. The CDR3 spans 15 residues. CDR3 nucleotide sequence: TGTGCCAGTAGTATAGGCCGGGAGGTCGTCTACGAGCAGTACTTC. Protein: CASSIGREVVYEQYF.

The CDR3 region is CASSPLEDTQYF. The DNA for the CDR3 is TGTGCCAGCAGCCCCTTAGAAGATACGCAGTATTTT. The chain is built from TRBV7-9 and TRBJ2-3; no firm D call. V shed 5 bases and J shed 5 bases, with 8 bases lying between them. The length of the CDR3 is 12 residues. Looked up from germline, CDR1 is SEHNR and CDR2 is FQNEAQ (reference sequence).

The chain has TRBV2 and TRBJ2-7; TRBD1 matches 8 bases. Germline V gene lookup returns CDR1 SNHLY and CDR2 FYNNEI. V lost 11 bases to trimming and J lost 1 base; unmatched junction nucleotides: 7. The length of the CDR3 is 13 residues. CDR3 nucleotide sequence: TGTGCCTCACAGGGGGTCGGGTCCTACGAGCAGTACTTC. It specifies CASQGVGSYEQYF.

The chain carries TRBV7-2 and TRBJ2-7, with a weak D call TRBD2 (5 bases). V lost 2 bases and J lost 3, with 11 bases in between. The germline CDR1 and CDR2 sequences are SGHTA and FQGNSA. The CDR3 totals 14 residues. The DNA for the CDR3 is TGTGCCAGCAGCTTATATCTAGGAGGCTACGAGCAGTACTTC. Translated: CASSLYLGGYEQYF. Supplemented by reference TRBV7-2 and TRBJ2-7, the full variable domain reads GAGVSQSPSNKVTEKGKDVELRCDPISGHTALYWYRQSLGQGLEFLIYFQGNSAPDKSGLPSDRFSAERTGGSVSTLTIQRTQQEDSAVYLCASSLYLGGYEQYFGPGTRLTVT.

The chain combines TRBV27 with TRBJ1-1, with a tentative D call TRBD1 (5 bases). There are 16 residues in the CDR3. Germline CDR1 is MNHEY and CDR2 is SMNVEV (reference sequence). V lost 4 bases and J lost 10, with 25 bases in between. The CDR3 reads CASSSVGGGKGLAAFF. In nucleotides, the CDR3 is TGTGCCAGCAGTTCGGTTGGTGGGGGGAAAGGTTTAGCAGCTTTCTTT.

The gene calls are TRBV11-2 and TRBJ1-5, with D unresolved. From germline, CDR1 is SGHAT and CDR2 FQNNGV. The CDR3 covers 15 residues. V shed 1 base and J shed 0 bases, with 7 bases lying between them. CDR3 protein: CASSLGSYSNQPQHF. The CDR3 DNA sequence: TGTGCCAGCAGCTTAGGATCCTATAGCAATCAGCCCCAGCATTTT.

This chain joins TRBV30 and TRBJ2-5; 7 bases line up with TRBD1. Germline CDR1 GTSNPN, CDR2 SVGIG (reference sequence). V lost 0 bases, J lost 5 bases, and 6 bases stayed unmatched. This CDR3 contains 14 residues. The CDR3 DNA reads TGTGCCTGGAGTGTAACAGGGGTCGAGGAGACCCAGTACTTC. Its translation is CAWSVTGVEETQYF.

The chain recombines TRBV9 with TRBJ2-7; 7 bases fit TRBD1. V was pared by 0 bases and J by 4 bases, with 10 bases of the junction left unmatched. The CDR3 sequence is 16 residues long. Per the germline V gene, CDR1 is SGDLS and CDR2 is YYNGEE. CDR3 coding DNA: TGTGCCAGCAGCGTAGGAGGGACAGACCTCATTTACGAGCAGTACTTC. Protein sequence: CASSVGGTDLIYEQYF.

CDR3 amino acids: CASSVYSGGLGGYTF. In DNA, the CDR3 is TGTGCCAGCAGCGTATACTCGGGGGGGCTGGGAGGCTACACCTTC. The chain links TRBV9 to TRBJ1-2, with D tentatively TRBD1 (6 bases). V was clipped by 1 base and J by 8 bases, with 18 bases between them. CDR3 length equals 15 residues. Germline V gene sequence: CDR1 SGDLS, CDR2 YYNGEE.

CDR3 loop: CASSPAGREAYGYTF. The CDR3 bases are TGTGCCAGCAGTCCGGCTGGCAGGGAGGCTTATGGCTACACCTTC. The V call is TRBV27, the J call TRBJ1-2, with D possibly being TRBD1 (5 bases). The V end was cut by 5 bases, the J end by 5 bases, with 18 bases between. This CDR3 contains 15 residues. Germline V gene lookup returns CDR1 MNHEY and CDR2 SMNVEV (reference sequence).

The V and J genes are TRBV11-3 and TRBJ2-2, with 7 bases matching TRBD1. CDR3 length: 14 residues. Germline lookup yields CDR1 SGHNT and CDR2 YENEEA. J was trimmed by 6 bases and V by 5 bases; bases with no gene match: 6. For the CDR3, the DNA is TGTGCCAGCAGCGATGGACAGGTCCCCGGGGAGCTGTTTTTT. This translates into CASSDGQVPGELFF.